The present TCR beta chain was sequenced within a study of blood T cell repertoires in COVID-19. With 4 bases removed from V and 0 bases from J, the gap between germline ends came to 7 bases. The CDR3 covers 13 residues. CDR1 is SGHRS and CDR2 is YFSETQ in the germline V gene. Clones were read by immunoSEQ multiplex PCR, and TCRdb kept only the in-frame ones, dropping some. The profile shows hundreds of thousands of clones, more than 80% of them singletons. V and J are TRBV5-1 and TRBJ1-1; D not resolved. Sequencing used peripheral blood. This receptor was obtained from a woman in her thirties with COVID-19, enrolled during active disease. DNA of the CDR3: TGCGCCAGCAGCCCGTCGGTGAACACTGAAGCTTTCTTT. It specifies CASSPSVNTEAFF.